This TCR beta chain emerged from a study of CD8 T cells in ankylosing spondylitis. The study, taken as a whole, reports: Within matched ankylosing spondylitis synovial fluid, disease-linked clones were reportedly significantly enriched. Typical of ankylosing spondylitis blood, it appeared, was a TCR beta motif of eight highly homologous variants. Earlier authors reported some of these motif variants in reactive arthritis synovial fluid and blood.

This clonotype showed up many times. The antigen remains undetermined. V lost 3 bases, J lost 10 bases, and 17 bases lay in between. Germline assignment: CDR1 LGHNA and CDR2 YNFKEQ. The CDR3 spans 14 residues. Libraries for TCR beta were made by quantitative 5'-RACE with molecular barcodes. Using its own MiXCR run on the 5' RACE reads, TCRdb lists one record per CDR3 protein. The sample lists 200,000 to 250,000 distinct CDR3 sequences, about 11% seen once, with roughly a fifth in the top ten. The TCR sequence derives from a male donor with ankylosing spondylitis or in good health (not recorded which). The chain has TRBV4-2 and TRBJ2-3; D is unclear. Sequences were obtained from blood, either unsorted or a sorted T cell fraction (not recorded which). DNA of the CDR3: TGTGCCAGCAGCCATACTGAAGGGCAGTACGCGCAGTATTTT. This codes for CASSHTEGQYAQYF.